This T cell receptor (beta chain) is from a study of long-term antiretroviral therapy in people with HIV. V lost 0 bases and J lost 5; bases outside the gene matches: 6. Germline CDR1 SGHRS, CDR2 YFSETQ. CDR3 size: 15 residues. Study-level findings and limits: Even long-term ART left TRB diversity below transplant donor controls, despite gains.

On this clone itself: The antigen is unknown.

Run at survey level, the immunoSEQ assay was version v3.0. Libraries were prepared by immunoSEQ multiplex PCR; TCRdb keeps only in-frame clonotypes and omits some of them. The data show 25,000 to 30,000 clones, around 83% seen once. V is TRBV5-1 and J is TRBJ2-3; TRBD2 matches 7 bases. The sequence derives from a woman aged 25 to 39 with HIV. Sequenced here: unsorted PBMCs, sampled 0.8 years after starting antiretroviral therapy. In nucleotides, the CDR3 is TGCGCCAGCAGCTTGGTACGCGGGGGAGGAGATACGCAGTATTTT. Translation: CASSLVRGGGDTQYF.